This T cell receptor (beta chain) was recorded in a study of blood T cell repertoires in COVID-19. Study-wide context: Nucleic acid was either cDNA or gDNA, and it came from T cells, B-cell-depleted T cells, or PBMCs.

Assay used: immunoSEQ multiplex PCR; TCRdb lists only in-frame clones, some missing. The repertoire holds about 160,000 clones, with around 93% as singletons. Germline assignment: CDR1 LNHDA and CDR2 SQIVND (reference sequence). V lost 3 bases to trimming and J lost 0 bases, with 5 bases between them. The CDR3 totals 13 residues. This clone was counted a single time. The receptor's source is a woman in her forties or fifties with acute or convalescent COVID-19. Sequenced: peripheral blood. The chain links TRBV19 to TRBJ1-1; D uncertain. CDR3 amino acids: CASSIPLNTEAFF. As DNA, the CDR3 is TGTGCCAGTAGTATTCCTCTGAACACTGAAGCTTTCTTT.